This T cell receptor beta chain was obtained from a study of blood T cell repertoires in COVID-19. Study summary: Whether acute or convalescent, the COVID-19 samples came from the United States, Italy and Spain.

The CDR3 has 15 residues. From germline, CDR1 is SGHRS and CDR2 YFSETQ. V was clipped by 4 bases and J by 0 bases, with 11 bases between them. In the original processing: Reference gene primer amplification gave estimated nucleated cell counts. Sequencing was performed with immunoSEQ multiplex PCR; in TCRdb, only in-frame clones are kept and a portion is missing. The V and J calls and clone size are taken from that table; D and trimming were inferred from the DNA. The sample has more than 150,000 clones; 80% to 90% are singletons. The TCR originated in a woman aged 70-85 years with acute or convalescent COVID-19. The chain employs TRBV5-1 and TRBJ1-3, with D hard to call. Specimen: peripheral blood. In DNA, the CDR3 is TGCGCCAGCAGCGCCGACACCACCTCTGGAAACACCATATATTTT. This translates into CASSADTTSGNTIYF.